Listed here is a single T cell receptor (beta chain). Its target is unknown. UMI-tagged 5'RACE template switching yielded the TCR beta cDNA. TCRdb re-called the 5' RACE reads; every CDR3 protein appears as one record, without DNA. Listed are 5,500 to 8,500 distinct CDR3 sequences; about 66% falls within the top ten. These data originate in a study of T cells expressing NK-cell markers. Study information: Sequencing of TCR beta repertoires drew on sorted CD3+CD56+NKG2C+, CD3+CD56+NKG2C- and CD3+CD56-NKG2C+ T cells.

Study-wide results and caveats: Of the CD8+ T cell pool in five or six donors, roughly 1.0-8% was accounted for by dominant NKG2C+ clonotypes.

The germline V gene encodes CDR1 SGHDT and CDR2 YYEEEE. The CDR3 totals 16 residues. V and J are TRBV5-6 and TRBJ1-4; TCRdb picks TRBD1, but there is no DNA to check that call. The sample was blood T cells: a sorted CD56 or NKG2C T cell subset, CD4+ or CD8+ T cells, or bulk PBMC T cells (not recorded which). The receptor's source is a man aged 18-70 years in good health. The CDR3 protein is CASSYYSGTGNEKLFF. The whole variable domain, remainder taken from reference TRBV5-6 and TRBJ1-4, is DAGVTQSPTHLIKTRGQQVTLRCSPKSGHDTVSWYQQALGQGPQFIFQYYEEEERQRGNFPDRFSGHQFPNYSSELNVNALLLGDSALYLCASSYYSGTGNEKLFFGSGTQLSVL.